This TCR beta chain was sequenced in a study of T-cell memory formation after mild COVID-19. As for the study in general: TCR clusters were mostly donor specific.

Broader study findings: For contracting clones, CD4+ ones sat mainly in CM and EM, CD8+ in EMRA. A second wave expanding day 15 to 37 was CD4+-biased; contracting clones were balanced.

Constant-segment primers served in 5'RACE that generated TCR alpha and TCR beta cDNA libraries bearing sample barcodes and UMIs. One entry per CDR3 protein, called by TCRdb with MiXCR from the 5' RACE reads. Of 350,000 to 450,000 distinct CDR3 sequences detected, about 19% appear once; the ten largest clones hold 7.5% to 9.5%. About this clonotype: Its specificity is unknown.

This clonotype was sampled from an adult woman who had mild COVID-19 (a few samples of this study predate the infection). Cell type and time point are not known. Specimen: PBMCs or a T cell subset sorted from them (not recorded which).

CDR3 nucleotide sequence: TGTGCCAGCAGTCCCAGGGGGCTAAGGGACTCACCCCTCCACTTT. It specifies CASSPRGLRDSPLHF. This sequence joins TRBV7-9 and TRBJ1-6, with 8 bases lining up with TRBD1. This CDR3 comprises 15 residues. CDR1 and CDR2 (germline): SEHNR, FQNEAQ (reference sequence). With V trimmed by 6 bases and J by 10 bases, 11 bases remained unmatched. Full variable domain (outside the CDR3, taken from reference TRBV7-9 and TRBJ1-6): DTGVSQNPRHKITKRGQNVTFRCDPISEHNRLYWYRQTLGQGPEFLTYFQNEAQLEKSRLLSDRFSAERPKGSFSTLEIQRTEQGDSAMYLCASSPRGLRDSPLHFGNGTRLTVT.